This TCR beta chain was retrieved from a study of T-cell reconstitution after alpha-beta-depleted transplantation in children. Study conclusions and caveats: When one year had passed after transplant, most T-cell counts and diversity came from newly produced T cells.

Unique molecular identifiers were incorporated during preparation of the TCRbeta library. TCRdb ran MiXCR on the PCR reads and lists one entry per CDR3 protein. The table has just under 350,000 distinct CDR3 sequences, 15% to 20% seen once; the top ten hold about 41%. Notes on this clonotype: The antigen remains unidentified.

CDR3 length: 15 amino acids. Trimming cost V 8 bases and J 2 bases; bases outside gene matches: 11. This sequence joins TRBV12-3 or TRBV12-4 and TRBJ2-5; 7 positions match TRBD1. The source is a male patient between 2 and 10 years old who had a stem cell transplant for acute lymphoblastic leukemia, so the T cells may come from the graft donor. The sample in question was PBMCs, mostly from graft donor cells, obtained 360 days after TCRalphabeta/CD19-depleted stem cell transplant. The CDR3 DNA is TGTGCCAGCGGACCTCGGGACAGACTTCAAGAGACCCAGTACTTC. Translated: CASGPRDRLQETQYF.